These 20 T cell receptor beta chains originate from one sample sequenced in a study of blood T cells in healthy people across ages (dated by TCRdb to between 2014 and 2017). The library relied on 5' RACE. A second PCR of roughly 6 to 12 cycles was run with a J-beta primer mix and a sample-barcoded 5' primer. The public reads were quality trimmed at Q25 with fastp and then assembled into clones with MiXCR by TCRdb, keeping productive beta chains. Duplicate CDR3 protein sequences are folded into a single record with the most common DNA and genes. The sample records 1.8 million or so distinct CDR3 sequences, 30% to 40% of which are singletons. The ten largest clones add up to roughly 23% of the sample. Specimen: blood. The receptors originated from a human donor in good health.

This clonotype appeared a single time. Its ends do not fully match the called genes, so a read error is possible. The chain couples TRBV24-1 to TRBJ2-5, with 12 bases lining up with TRBD1. Germline V gives CDR1 KGHDR, CDR2 SFDVKD. The length of the CDR3 is 17 residues. The CDR3, as DNA: TGTGCCACCGGTGATTTCCGGGACAGGGGGCTCCAAGAGACCCAGTACTTC. Translation gives CATGDFRDRGLQETQYF.

V gene TRBV5-1 combines with J gene TRBJ2-5; the D gene is possibly TRBD1 (6 bases). Trimming removed 4 bases at V and 5 bases at J, with 21 bases between. Germline V gives CDR1 SGHRS, CDR2 YFSETQ. This CDR3 contains 16 residues. Written as DNA, the CDR3 is TGCGCCAGCAGCAGTACGGGCACTCCTAGGGGGGAGACCCAGTACTTC. Residues: CASSSTGTPRGETQYF.

This clonotype was seen a handful of times. The chain recombines TRBV6-5 with TRBJ1-2, with a possible D match to TRBD1 (5 bases). This CDR3 contains 12 residues. Germline assignment: CDR1 MNHEY and CDR2 SVGAGI. Trimming shortened V by 5 bases and J by 5 bases, and 9 bases separated the two germline ends. CDR3 sequence (DNA): TGTGCCAGCAGTGGCAGGGCGTATGGCTACACCTTC. This codes for CASSGRAYGYTF.

With regard to this clonotype: The junction shows a germline mismatch at one end, possibly a read error. The chain is built from TRBV20-1 and TRBJ1-3; unclear D gene. The CDR3 loop spans 14 amino acids. CDR1 is DFQATT, CDR2 SNEGSKA, per germline (reference sequence). This chain's CDR3 is CSAQGRSPGNTVYF. The CDR3 DNA sequence: TGCAGTGCTCAAGGACGCTCCCCTGGAAACACCGTATATTTT.

The J gene is TRBJ2-5, the V gene TRBV10-3; 8 bases line up with TRBD2. V lost 5 bases and J lost 2; bases outside the gene matches: 4. CDR3 length: 14 amino acids. Germline loops: CDR1 ENHRY, CDR2 SYGVKD. CDR3 DNA sequence: TGTGCCATCAGTTTGACTAGCGCTCAAGAGACCCAGTACTTC. Translating gives CAISLTSAQETQYF.

The rearrangement joins TRBV6-1 to TRBJ2-7, with D unresolved. Germline assignment: CDR1 MNHNS and CDR2 SASEGT. The CDR3 has 13 residues. Trimming pared 2 bases from V and 5 bases from J, leaving 10 bases between. Written as DNA, the CDR3 is TGTGCCAGCAGTGAACGCTACGGTGACGAGCAGTACTTC. It specifies CASSERYGDEQYF.

This clonotype was counted ten times or more. This chain uses TRBV5-1 with TRBJ2-6; no firm D call. In germline, CDR1 is SGHRS, CDR2 YFSETQ. The CDR3 has 16 amino acids. The V end lost 0 bases, the J end lost 1 base, and 8 bases lay between the germline ends. The CDR3 DNA reads as TGCGCCAGCAGCTTGGGGTTGGCATCTGGGGCCAACGTCCTGACTTTC. Translation: CASSLGLASGANVLTF.

The rearrangement uses TRBV6-2 or TRBV6-3 and TRBJ2-7; D is ambiguous. The CDR3 length is 15 residues. Germline V gene lookup returns CDR1 MNHEY and CDR2 SVGEGT. V gave up 5 bases and J gave up 3 bases, with 17 bases separating them. CDR3 bases: TGTGCCAGCAGTCGAACAGAGAAACCGATCTACGAGCAGTACTTC. Translating it yields CASSRTEKPIYEQYF.

On this clonotype: Since a much larger clone is just one base distant, this may be a read error. The J gene is TRBJ2-7, the V gene TRBV6-2 or TRBV6-3; TRBD2 is a possible D gene (6 bases). Germline CDR1 and CDR2: MNHEY and SVGEGT. The CDR3 consists of 15 residues. CDR3 residues: CAGSKAGPQTYEQYF. For the CDR3, the DNA is TGTGCCGGCAGCAAGGCGGGACCGCAGACCTACGAGCAGTACTTC.

The CDR3 coding sequence is TGTGCCAGCAGCTTGGGGGGATTTCCTAGCAATCAGCCCCAGCATTTT. Encoded protein: CASSLGGFPSNQPQHF. The rearrangement joins TRBV5-5 to TRBJ1-5; D not resolved. The germline gives CDR1 SGHKS, CDR2 YYEKEE (reference sequence). Deletions cut 0 bases from V and 0 bases from J, with 10 bases between. The CDR3 is made up of 16 amino acids.

This clonotype was seen a few times. The chain links TRBV2 to TRBJ2-7; D not resolved. The V end lost 2 bases, the J end lost 6 bases, and 2 bases lay between the germline ends. This CDR3 is built from 10 residues. Per the germline V gene, CDR1 is SNHLY and CDR2 is FYNNEI. CDR3 nucleotides: TGTGCCAGCAGTGAAAGCGAGCAGTACTTC. It specifies CASSESEQYF.

V and J are TRBV5-6 and TRBJ1-1, with D uncertain. Germline V gene sequence: CDR1 SGHDT, CDR2 YYEEEE. The CDR3 is 14 amino acids. V gave up 3 bases and J gave up 0 bases, with 9 bases separating them. The CDR3 nucleotides read TGTGCCAGCAGCTGGCAAGGATTGAACACTGAAGCTTTCTTT. Translation gives CASSWQGLNTEAFF.

This chain joins TRBV30 and TRBJ1-5, with unresolved D. The germline CDR1 and CDR2 sequences are GTSNPN and SVGIG (reference sequence). V was cut by 0 bases and J by 3 bases, with 3 bases left in between. This CDR3 region has 12 residues. The CDR3 protein is CAWSVPNQPQHF. The CDR3 DNA sequence: TGTGCCTGGAGTGTACCCAATCAGCCCCAGCATTTT.

The chain carries TRBV5-1 and TRBJ1-2; D ambiguous. The CDR3 is made up of 16 amino acids. The germline V gene has CDR1 SGHRS and CDR2 YFSETQ. V was shortened by 4 bases and J by 5 bases, with 21 bases between the two germline ends. The DNA for the CDR3 is TGCGCCAGCAGCGTAGACGTCCGACCCTCGATTTATGGCTACACCTTC. Encoded protein: CASSVDVRPSIYGYTF.

This clonotype was seen only a few times. This chain uses TRBV20-1 with TRBJ2-1, with a possible D match to TRBD1 (7 bases). In germline, CDR1 is DFQATT, CDR2 SNEGSKA (reference sequence). V lost 3 bases and J lost 9, with 18 bases in between. The CDR3 consists of 14 residues. CDR3 nucleotides: TGCAGTGCTAGTAGGGGGGACAGATTCAGTGAGCAGTTCTTC. This encodes CSASRGDRFSEQFF.

This clonotype was counted only a few times. This rearrangement joins TRBV24-1 to TRBJ2-7; D is possibly TRBD2 (7 bases). Per germline, CDR1 KGHDR and CDR2 SFDVKD. The V end lost 5 bases, the J end lost 12 bases, and 13 bases lay between the germline ends. This CDR3 spans 11 amino acids. The DNA of the CDR3 is TGTGCCACCAGTGCGGGGGGCGCTTTGTACTTC. Encoded protein: CATSAGGALYF.

This clonotype was seen a few times. The genes are TRBV20-1 and TRBJ2-7; TRBD2 aligns across 11 bases. The CDR3 sequence is 15 residues long. V gave up 5 bases and J gave up 4 bases; unmatched junction bases: 10. Germline CDR1 and CDR2: DFQATT and SNEGSKA (reference sequence). The CDR3 region is CSAGPSGGTYYEQYF. CDR3 coding DNA: TGCAGTGCTGGACCTAGCGGGGGGACGTATTACGAGCAGTACTTC.

V usage is TRBV2 and J usage is TRBJ2-1; 8 bases line up with TRBD2. Germline CDR1 and CDR2: SNHLY and FYNNEI. This CDR3 contains 14 residues. Trimming removed 6 bases from V and 9 bases from J; junction bases left unmatched: 10. The CDR3 is CASSEELAVAEQFF. In DNA form, the CDR3 reads TGTGCCAGCAGCGAGGAACTAGCGGTGGCTGAGCAGTTCTTC. The full variable domain, in which reference TRBV2 and TRBJ2-1 provide the parts outside the CDR3, is EPEVTQTPSHQVTQMGQEVILRCVPISNHLYFYWYRQILGQKVEFLVSFYNNEISEKSEIFDDQFSVERPDGSNFTLKIRSTKLEDSAMYFCASSEELAVAEQFFGPGTRLTVL.

This clonotype was counted only a few times. This chain connects TRBV7-2 to TRBJ2-1; D tentatively reads TRBD1 or TRBD2 (5 bases each). V was clipped by 4 bases and J by 5 bases, with 27 bases between them. Germline V CDR1 and CDR2: SGHTA, FQGNSA. The CDR3 covers 19 residues. This CDR3 reads CASSSSPGPLLAKNNEQFF. The CDR3, as DNA: TGTGCCAGCAGCTCGTCCCCGGGACCACTCCTGGCTAAAAACAATGAGCAGTTCTTC.

The V call is TRBV4-3, the J call TRBJ2-7, with D possibly TRBD2 on 6 matching bases. V was pared by 1 base and J by 2 bases, with 15 bases between. Germline V gene lookup returns CDR1 LGHNA and CDR2 YSLEER. CDR3 length equals 16 residues. In DNA form, the CDR3 reads TGCGCCAGCAGCCAAGCGACGGGACTCCCGGCCTACGAGCAGTACTTC. Protein sequence: CASSQATGLPAYEQYF.